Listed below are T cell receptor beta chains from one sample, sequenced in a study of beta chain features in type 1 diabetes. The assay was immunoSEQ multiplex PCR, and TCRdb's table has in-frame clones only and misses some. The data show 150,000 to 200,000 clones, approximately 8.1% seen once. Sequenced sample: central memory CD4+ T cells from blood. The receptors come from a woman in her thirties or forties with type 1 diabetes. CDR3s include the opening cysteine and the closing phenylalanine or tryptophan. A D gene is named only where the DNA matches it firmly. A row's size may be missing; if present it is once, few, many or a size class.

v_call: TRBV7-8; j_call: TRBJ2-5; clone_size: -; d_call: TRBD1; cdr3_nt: TGTGCCAGCAGCCTACTTGACAGGGGGCGCGGGGAGACCCAGTACTTC; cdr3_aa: CASSLLDRGRGETQYF
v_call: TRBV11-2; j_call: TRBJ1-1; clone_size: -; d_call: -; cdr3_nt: TGTGCCAGCAGCTCAGACCAGGGGAACACTGAAGCTTTCTTT; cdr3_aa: CASSSDQGNTEAFF
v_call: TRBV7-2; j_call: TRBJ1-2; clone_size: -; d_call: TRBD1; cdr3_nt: TGTGCCAGCAGCCAGACCGGGACAGGGGGCCTTAACTATGGCTACACCTTC; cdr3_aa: CASSQTGTGGLNYGYTF
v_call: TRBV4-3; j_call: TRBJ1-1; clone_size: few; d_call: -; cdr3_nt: TGCGCCAGCAGCCCCCAATCAGGGGACCCACGCTTTGAAGCTTTCTTT; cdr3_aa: CASSPQSGDPRFEAFF
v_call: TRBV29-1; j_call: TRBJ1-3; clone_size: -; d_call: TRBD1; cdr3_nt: TGCAGCGCAGGACAGGACAGCTCTGGAAACACCATATATTTT; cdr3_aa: CSAGQDSSGNTIYF
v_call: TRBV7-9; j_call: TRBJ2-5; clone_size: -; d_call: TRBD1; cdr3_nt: TGTGCCAGCAGCCTACGGACAGGGGGTAGAGAGACCCAGTACTTC; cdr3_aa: CASSLRTGGRETQYF
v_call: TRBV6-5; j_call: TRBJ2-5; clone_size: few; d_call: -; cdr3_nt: TGTGCCAGCAGTTACGCGGGCAGGGAGGCGGGGGAGACCCAGTACTTC; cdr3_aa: CASSYAGREAGETQYF
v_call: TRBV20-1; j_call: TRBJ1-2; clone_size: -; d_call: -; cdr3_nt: TGCAGTGCTAGTGATAGTGGCTACACCTTC; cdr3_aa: CSASDSGYTF
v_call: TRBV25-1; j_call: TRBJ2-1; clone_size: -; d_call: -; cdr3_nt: TGTGCCAGCAGTGCGACAGGCCCCAATGAGCAGTTCTTC; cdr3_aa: CASSATGPNEQFF
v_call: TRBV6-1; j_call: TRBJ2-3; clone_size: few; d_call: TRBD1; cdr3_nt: TGTGCCAGCAGCGGCCACAGGGGGCTGATAGATACGCAGTATTTT; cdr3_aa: CASSGHRGLIDTQYF
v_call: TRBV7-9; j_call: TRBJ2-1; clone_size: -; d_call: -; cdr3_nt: TGTGCCAGCAGCCCACCCTTCCGTATGAGCTCCTACAATGAGCAGTTCTTC; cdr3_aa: CASSPPFRMSSYNEQFF
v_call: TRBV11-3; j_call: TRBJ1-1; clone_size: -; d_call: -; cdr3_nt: TGTGCCAGCAGCTTAGGGTCCCACCGGGAGTCTTTCTTT; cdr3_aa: CASSLGSHRESFF
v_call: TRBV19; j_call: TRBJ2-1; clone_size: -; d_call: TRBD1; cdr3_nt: TGTGCCAGTAGTCTACGGGACAGGGAGGTCAATGAGCAGTTCTTC; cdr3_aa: CASSLRDREVNEQFF
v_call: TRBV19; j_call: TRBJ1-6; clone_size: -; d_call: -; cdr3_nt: TGTGCCAGTAGTAAGGACAACACACCCCTCCACTTT; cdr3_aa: CASSKDNTPLHF
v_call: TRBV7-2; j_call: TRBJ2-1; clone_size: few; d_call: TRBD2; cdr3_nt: TGTGCCAGCAGCGCTACTAGCGGGGTCTACAATGAGCAGTTCTTC; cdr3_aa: CASSATSGVYNEQFF
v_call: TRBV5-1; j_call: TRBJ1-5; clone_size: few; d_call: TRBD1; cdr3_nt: TGCGCCAGCAGCTCTGGGACAGCCGGCCAGCCCCAGCATTTT; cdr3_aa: CASSSGTAGQPQHF
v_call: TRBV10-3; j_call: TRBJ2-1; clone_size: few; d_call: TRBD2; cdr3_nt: TGTGCCCTCTCGAGCGGGGTCACCAATGAGCAGTTCTTC; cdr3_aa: CALSSGVTNEQFF
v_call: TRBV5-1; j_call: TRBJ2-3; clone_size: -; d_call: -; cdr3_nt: TGCGCCAGCAGCTTGGCAGGAACCACAGATACGCAGTATTTT; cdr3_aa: CASSLAGTTDTQYF
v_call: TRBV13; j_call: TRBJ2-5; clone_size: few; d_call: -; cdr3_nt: TGTGCCAGCAGCTTAGCAGGGGCAGGAGAGACCCAGTACTTC; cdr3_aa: CASSLAGAGETQYF
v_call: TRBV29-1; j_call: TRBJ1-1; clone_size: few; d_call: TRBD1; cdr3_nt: TGCAGCGCCGACAGGGGCACTGAAGCTTTCTTT; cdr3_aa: CSADRGTEAFF